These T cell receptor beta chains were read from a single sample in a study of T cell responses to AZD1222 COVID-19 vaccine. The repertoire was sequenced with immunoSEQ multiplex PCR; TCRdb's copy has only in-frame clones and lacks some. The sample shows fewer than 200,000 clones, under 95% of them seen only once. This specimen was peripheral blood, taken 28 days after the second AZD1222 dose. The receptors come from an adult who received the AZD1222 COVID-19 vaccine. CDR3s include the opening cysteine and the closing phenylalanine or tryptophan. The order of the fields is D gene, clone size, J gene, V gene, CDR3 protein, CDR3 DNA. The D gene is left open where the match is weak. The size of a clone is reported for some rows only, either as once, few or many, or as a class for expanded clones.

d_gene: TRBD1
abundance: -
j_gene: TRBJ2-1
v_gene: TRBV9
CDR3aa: CASSAAPTGSGIGSYNEQFF
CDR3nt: TGTGCCAGCAGCGCCGCCCCGACAGGGTCAGGAATCGGGTCCTACAATGAGCAGTTCTTC

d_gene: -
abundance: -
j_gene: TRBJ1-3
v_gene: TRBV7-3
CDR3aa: CASSLQGLGNTIYF
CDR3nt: TGTGCCAGCAGCCTACAAGGACTGGGAAACACCATATATTTT

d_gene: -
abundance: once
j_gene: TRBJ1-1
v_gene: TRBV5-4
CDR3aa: CASSLDLGNTEAFF
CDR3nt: TGTGCCAGCAGCTTGGACTTGGGGAACACTGAAGCTTTCTTT

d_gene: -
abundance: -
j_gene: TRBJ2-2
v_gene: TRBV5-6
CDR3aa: CASSLVVGELFF
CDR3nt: TGTGCCAGCAGCTTGGTGGTCGGGGAGCTGTTTTTT

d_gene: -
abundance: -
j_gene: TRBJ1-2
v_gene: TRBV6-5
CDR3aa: CASTKDSLNGYTF
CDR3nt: TGTGCCAGCACTAAGGACAGCCTTAATGGCTACACCTTC

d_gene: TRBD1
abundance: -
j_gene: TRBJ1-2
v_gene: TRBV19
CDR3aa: CATRQGADYGYTF
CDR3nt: TGTGCCACCAGACAGGGGGCCGACTATGGCTACACCTTC

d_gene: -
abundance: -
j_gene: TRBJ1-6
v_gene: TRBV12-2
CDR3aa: CASRLGRGFGYSPLHF
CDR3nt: TGTGCAAGTCGCTTAGGTCGGGGTTTTGGATATTCACCCCTCCACTTT

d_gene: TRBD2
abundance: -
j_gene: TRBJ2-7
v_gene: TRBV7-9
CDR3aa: CASSRLAGAYEQYF
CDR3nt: TGTGCCAGCAGCCGACTAGCGGGAGCCTACGAGCAGTACTTC

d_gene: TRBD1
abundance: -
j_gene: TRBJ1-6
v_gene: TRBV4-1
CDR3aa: CASSQGTGGFQTPLHF
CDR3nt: TGCGCCAGCAGCCAAGGGACAGGGGGCTTCCAAACACCCCTCCACTTT

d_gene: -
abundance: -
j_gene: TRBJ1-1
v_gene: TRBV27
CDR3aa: CASSLFGPGSPRNTEAFF
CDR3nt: TGTGCCAGCAGTTTATTCGGCCCGGGATCGCCCCGTAACACTGAAGCTTTCTTT

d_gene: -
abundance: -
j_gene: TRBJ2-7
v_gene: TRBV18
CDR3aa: CASSPAYLSYEQYF
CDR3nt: TGTGCCAGCTCACCTGCGTACCTCTCCTACGAGCAGTACTTC

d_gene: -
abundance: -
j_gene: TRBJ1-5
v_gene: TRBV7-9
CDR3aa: CASSVSNQPQHF
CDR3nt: TGTGCCAGCAGCGTGAGCAATCAGCCCCAGCATTTT

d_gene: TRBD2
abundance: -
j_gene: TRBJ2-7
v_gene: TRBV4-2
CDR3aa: CASSQDVASGNYEQYF
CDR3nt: TGTGCCAGCAGCCAAGATGTAGCTAGCGGGAATTACGAGCAGTACTTC

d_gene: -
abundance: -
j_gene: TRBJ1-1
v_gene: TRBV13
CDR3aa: CASLGGVNTEAFF
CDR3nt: TGTGCCAGTCTGGGAGGGGTGAACACTGAAGCTTTCTTT

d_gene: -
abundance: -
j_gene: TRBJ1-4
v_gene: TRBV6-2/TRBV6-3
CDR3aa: CASSSRDTLTTNEKLFF
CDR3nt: TGTGCCAGCAGTTCCCGGGACACCCTTACGACTAATGAAAAACTGTTTTTT

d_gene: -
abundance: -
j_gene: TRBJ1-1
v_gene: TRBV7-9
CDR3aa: CASRSNSFRYTEAFF
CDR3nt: TGTGCCAGCAGATCAAATTCATTTAGGTACACTGAAGCTTTCTTT